This T cell receptor (beta chain) was identified during a study of shared clonotypes between healthy human individuals. Study conclusions and caveats: Memory subsets had estimated richness that was generally smaller than that of naive subsets.

Each replicate PCR on the sorted subsets used 200 to 250 ng DNA (around 30,000 T cell genomes). Per the study methods: ImmunoSEQ yielded junction-only sequences lacking quality scores, so filtering differed. Clones were sequenced by immunoSEQ multiplex PCR, and TCRdb holds only the in-frame ones, with some missing. V, J and clone size reflect that table, while D and trimming were determined from the DNA. The table lists around 690,000 clones, around 90% of them singletons, with less than 40% in the top ten. V was trimmed by 3 bases and J by 1 base, leaving 7 bases between them. The CDR3 runs 13 residues. Germline V CDR1 and CDR2: SNHLY, FYNNEI. With regard to this clone: Its antigen is still unknown. The same CDR3 also results from other DNA sequences found in this sample.

This sequence was found in a young man in good health. Some clones in this sample may be carry-over from other donors' samples. The V call is TRBV2, the J call TRBJ2-7, with no clear D. Specimen: memory CD8+ T cells from PBMCs. Stated subset: CD45RO+ cells pooled with CCR7-negative TemRA cells. CDR3 loop: CASSDGDSYEQYF. CDR3 sequence (DNA): TGTGCCAGCAGTGATGGGGATTCCTACGAGCAGTACTTC.